The 19 T cell receptor beta chains given below trace back to one sample, sequenced in a study of blood T cell repertoires in COVID-19. Only in-frame clones appear in the TCRdb table, and some are missing; sequencing was by immunoSEQ multiplex PCR. This repertoire shows roughly 300,000 clones, approximately 85% found once; its top ten account for roughly 9.1%. Sequenced material: peripheral blood. The receptors stem from a man aged 18-30 years with active or convalescent COVID-19.

The chain recombines TRBV2 with TRBJ1-3; no clear D. This CDR3 has 18 amino acids. Germline CDR1 reads SNHLY; CDR2 reads FYNNEI. Trimming removed 3 bases from V and 0 bases from J, with 18 bases in between. The CDR3: CASSENVWGVRSGNTIYF. DNA for the CDR3: TGTGCCAGCAGTGAGAATGTGTGGGGAGTACGCTCTGGAAACACCATATATTTT.

This chain uses TRBV28 with TRBJ1-2, with 8 bases lining up with TRBD1. Trimming removed 2 bases from V and 8 bases from J; junction bases left unmatched: 7. The CDR3 has 14 amino acids. Germline CDR1 reads MDHEN; CDR2 reads SYDVKM. CDR3 region: CASSLGAGGGGYTF. The CDR3 DNA reads TGTGCCAGCAGTTTAGGTGCAGGGGGCGGCGGCTACACCTTC.

The chain uses TRBV7-9 and TRBJ2-3; no clear D gene. This CDR3 region has 13 residues. Germline CDR1 is SEHNR and CDR2 is FQNEAQ (reference sequence). With 1 base removed from V and 2 bases from J, the gap between germline ends came to 4 bases. The CDR3 sequence is CASSLVYTDTQYF. The DNA for the CDR3 is TGTGCCAGCAGCTTAGTTTACACAGATACGCAGTATTTT.

The rearrangement uses TRBV5-4 and TRBJ1-2; 9 bases align to TRBD1. V gave up 4 bases and J gave up 4 bases; unmatched junction bases: 17. This CDR3 comprises 18 residues. The germline CDR1 and CDR2 sequences are SGHNT and YYREEE (reference sequence). The chain's CDR3 is CASSAIRDRARGGYGYTF. The CDR3 DNA sequence: TGTGCCAGCAGCGCGATCCGGGACAGGGCCAGGGGGGGCTATGGCTACACCTTC.

This chain connects TRBV25-1 to TRBJ1-6; D ambiguous. The CDR3 sequence is 14 residues long. The V and J ends lost 3 bases and 11 bases respectively, with 14 bases between them. Per germline, CDR1 MGHDK and CDR2 SYGVNS. The CDR3 nucleotides are TGTGCCAGCAGTGAGCCGTCCCCAGGTACACCCCTCCACTTT. Its protein is CASSEPSPGTPLHF.

The chain is built from TRBV29-1 and TRBJ2-3, with 9 positions matching TRBD1. In germline, CDR1 is SQVTM, CDR2 ANQGSEA. V lost 5 bases to trimming and J lost 4 bases; unmatched junction nucleotides: 4. The CDR3 length is 13 residues. CDR3 nucleotide sequence: TGCAGCGTTACACAGGGGGCTGCAGATACGCAGTATTTT. This translates into CSVTQGAADTQYF.

This clone showed up just once. Other DNA sequences in the same sample also yield this CDR3. The CDR3 DNA sequence: TGTGCCAGCAGCGGGAACAGGGGGGAAGCTTTCTTT. Amino acid sequence: CASSGNRGEAFF. The chain couples TRBV9 to TRBJ1-1; 8 positions match TRBD1. Losses at the gene ends were 3 bases for V and 8 bases for J; bases not matched to a gene: 3. The germline V gene has CDR1 SGDLS and CDR2 YYNGEE. The CDR3 has 12 residues.

This rearrangement joins TRBV6-4 to TRBJ1-2, with 8 positions matching TRBD1. Per the germline V gene, CDR1 is MRHNA and CDR2 is SNTAGT. Trimming took 0 bases from V and 2 from J; bases not matched to a gene: 2. CDR3 length equals 15 residues. The CDR3 protein is CASSDSRTGNYGYTF. The CDR3 nucleotides read TGTGCCAGCAGTGACTCGCGGACAGGGAACTATGGCTACACCTTC.

This sequence joins TRBV7-8 and TRBJ1-1; 11 nucleotides line up with TRBD1. Germline V gene sequence: CDR1 SGHVS, CDR2 FQNEAQ. V lost 5 bases to trimming and J lost 0 bases; unmatched junction nucleotides: 11. This CDR3 has 18 amino acids. The CDR3 is CASSRPRTGGIMNTEAFF. CDR3 DNA: TGTGCCAGCAGCCGACCCCGGACAGGGGGCATCATGAACACTGAAGCTTTCTTT.

This rearrangement joins TRBV11-1 to TRBJ2-7; TRBD2 is a possible D gene (5 bases). With 2 bases removed from V and 3 bases from J, the gap between germline ends came to 11 bases. CDR1 is SGHAT and CDR2 is FQDESV in the germline V gene (reference sequence). The CDR3 sequence is 14 residues long. DNA of the CDR3: TGTGCCAGCAGCTTAAGTCCAGCGGACTACGAGCAGTACTTC. Translated, it gives CASSLSPADYEQYF. The full variable domain, completed using reference TRBV11-1 and TRBJ2-7, is EAEVAQSPRYKITEKSQAVAFWCDPISGHATLYWYRQILGQGPELLVQFQDESVVDDSQLPKDRFSAERLKGVDSTLKIQPAELGDSAMYLCASSLSPADYEQYFGPGTRLTVT.

V gene TRBV27 combines with J gene TRBJ2-1; weak D call: TRBD2 (6 bases). The CDR3 sequence is 16 residues long. Germline-derived CDR1 and CDR2 are MNHEY and SMNVEV (reference sequence). V lost 5 bases, J lost 0 bases, and 14 bases lay in between. CDR3 residues: CASSNSGGASYNEQFF. The CDR3, as DNA: TGTGCCAGCAGTAATAGTGGCGGGGCCTCCTACAATGAGCAGTTCTTC.

The chain carries TRBV7-9 and TRBJ2-1; 10 bases line up with TRBD2. V shed 1 base and J 5 bases; nucleotides not matched to a gene: 2. The CDR3 is made up of 15 amino acids. Germline V gene lookup returns CDR1 SEHNR and CDR2 FQNEAQ (reference sequence). The CDR3, as DNA: TGTGCCAGCAGCTTAGGTGGACTAGCGGACAATGAGCAGTTCTTC. Its protein is CASSLGGLADNEQFF.

This sequence joins TRBV4-3 and TRBJ1-1, with 9 bases aligning to TRBD1. Germline V gene data show CDR1 as LGHNA and CDR2 as YSLEER. The length of the CDR3 is 19 residues. V dropped 0 bases and J dropped 0; count of bases not matched to a gene: 11. DNA of the CDR3: TGCGCCAGCAGCCAAGAGGGAGTAGGGACAGGGAGGGTGAACACTGAAGCTTTCTTT. Translated: CASSQEGVGTGRVNTEAFF.

V usage is TRBV9 and J usage is TRBJ2-2; D unresolved. The germline V gene encodes CDR1 SGDLS and CDR2 YYNGEE. The CDR3 runs to 15 residues. V was clipped by 0 bases and J by 2 bases, with 8 bases between them. The CDR3 region has the DNA TGTGCCAGCAGCGTAGGGGCAGGCAACACCGGGGAGCTGTTTTTT. Protein sequence: CASSVGAGNTGELFF.

This rearrangement joins TRBV6-5 to TRBJ1-3; tentative D call: TRBD1 (5 bases). Germline lookup yields CDR1 MNHEY and CDR2 SVGAGI. V lost 4 bases and J 0 bases, leaving 13 bases between the germline ends. This CDR3 is 16 amino acids long. CDR3 bases: TGTGCCAGCAGTTCACCCCCCGACAGCTCTGGAAACACCATATATTTT. Its protein product is CASSSPPDSSGNTIYF.

This clone was seen a few times. The chain joins TRBV28 to TRBJ1-5, with D hard to call. The CDR3 spans 15 residues. The germline CDR1 and CDR2 sequences are MDHEN and SYDVKM. Trimming left V 3 bases short and J 0 bases short, with 9 bases between. Here the CDR3 DNA reads TGTGCCAGCAGTTTGCGCCGCACTAGCAATCAGCCCCAGCATTTT. Residues: CASSLRRTSNQPQHF.

This chain links TRBV19 with TRBJ1-1; D is unresolved. V lost 0 bases to trimming and J lost 0 bases, with 8 bases between them. Germline V gene lookup returns CDR1 LNHDA and CDR2 SQIVND (reference sequence). The CDR3 spans 15 residues. The DNA of the CDR3 is TGTGCCAGTAGTATAGATCGCCGGGTGAACACTGAAGCTTTCTTT. It encodes CASSIDRRVNTEAFF.

This chain's CDR3 is CASSVGQGGGELFF. CDR3 coding DNA: TGTGCCAGCAGTGTGGGACAGGGCGGCGGGGAGCTGTTTTTT. This chain joins TRBV6-4 and TRBJ2-2; 9 nucleotides match TRBD1. CDR3 length: 14 residues. Trimming took 4 bases from V and 7 from J; bases not matched to a gene: 4. Germline assignment: CDR1 MRHNA and CDR2 SNTAGT.

This chain connects TRBV3-1 (or the pseudogene TRBV3-2) to TRBJ2-7, with 8 positions matching TRBD1. The junction had 6 bases not matched to a gene; V was cut back by 6 bases and J by 2 bases. Germline V gene lookup returns CDR1 LGHDT and CDR2 YNNKEL (reference sequence). The CDR3 contains 14 residues. CDR3 nucleotides: TGTGCCAGCAGACCGGGGACAGGCCCCTACGAGCAGTACTTC. Translated: CASRPGTGPYEQYF.